Each of the 26 T cell receptor beta chains below was sequenced from the same sample in a study of blood T cell repertoires in COVID-19. Measured with immunoSEQ multiplex PCR; TCRdb has only the in-frame clones, and not every one. The sample holds some 100,000 clones; just over 85% are singletons and the top ten take roughly 8.1%. The sequencing sample was made of peripheral blood. These receptors originate from a woman between 65 and 79 years old with acute or convalescent COVID-19.

The chain couples TRBV15 to TRBJ2-2; tentatively, D is TRBD2 (6 bases). Germline V gives CDR1 LNHNV, CDR2 YYDKDF (reference sequence). The CDR3 length is 14 residues. The V end lost 8 bases, the J end lost 2 bases, and 12 bases lay between the germline ends. This CDR3 reads CATGGSVNTGELFF. In DNA, the CDR3 is TGTGCCACCGGGGGGTCGGTCAACACCGGGGAGCTGTTTTTT.

The chain uses TRBV5-6 and TRBJ2-1, with a weak D call TRBD2 (5 bases). CDR1 is SGHDT and CDR2 is YYEEEE in the germline V gene. The CDR3 spans 13 residues. With 4 bases removed from V and 6 bases from J, the gap between germline ends came to 11 bases. The CDR3 coding sequence is TGTGCCAGCAGCCGGTCCCGGGGCAATGAGCAGTTCTTC. Protein product: CASSRSRGNEQFF.

The gene calls are TRBV27 and TRBJ2-1; 9 bases are shared with TRBD2. Trimming removed 5 bases from V and 9 bases from J; junction bases left unmatched: 14. The V gene's germline CDR1 is MNHEY and CDR2 SMNVEV (reference sequence). CDR3 length equals 16 residues. The CDR3 coding sequence is TGTGCCAGCAGTCACTCGGGTAGCGGGAGCTTCCTTGAGCAGTTCTTC. Protein product: CASSHSGSGSFLEQFF.

V gene TRBV2 combines with J gene TRBJ1-6; TRBD1 is a possible D gene (6 bases). Germline CDR1 SNHLY, CDR2 FYNNEI. The CDR3 sequence is 15 residues long. V lost 6 bases and J lost 7, with 16 bases in between. The CDR3 is CASSLRTVGNSPLHF. CDR3 nucleotide sequence: TGTGCCAGCAGCCTACGGACAGTCGGGAATTCACCCCTCCACTTT.

The chain combines TRBV28 with TRBJ2-5; unclear D gene. Germline CDR1 and CDR2: MDHEN and SYDVKM. V was cut by 6 bases and J by 7 bases, with 9 bases left in between. This CDR3 comprises 11 residues. The CDR3 bases are TGTGCCAGCAGCCTAGAAGGGACCCAGTACTTC. Amino acid sequence: CASSLEGTQYF.

The V and J genes are TRBV7-2 and TRBJ1-5; tentative D call: TRBD1 (5 bases). The germline V gene has CDR1 SGHTA and CDR2 FQGNSA. Trimming cost V 5 bases and J 5 bases, with 16 bases left between them. This CDR3 contains 15 residues. CDR3 sequence (DNA): TGTGCCAGCAGCCAGCAGGGCGGCCACCATCAGCCCCAGCATTTT. It yields the protein CASSQQGGHHQPQHF.

The table lists this clone with a count of one. The chain employs TRBV2 and TRBJ1-6; the D gene is possibly TRBD1 (5 bases). The CDR3 has 13 amino acids. Germline V gene lookup returns CDR1 SNHLY and CDR2 FYNNEI. Trimming pared 7 bases from V and 10 bases from J, leaving 14 bases between. CDR3 bases: TGTGCCAGCATGCGGGAGGGGAACTCACCCCTCCACTTT. Encoded protein: CASMREGNSPLHF.

This clone was seen just once. The J gene is TRBJ1-3, the V gene TRBV6-5; no reliable D call. Trimming removed 0 bases at V and 0 bases at J, with 6 bases between. The CDR3 covers 15 residues. The germline V gene encodes CDR1 MNHEY and CDR2 SVGAGI. CDR3 nucleotides: TGTGCCAGCAGTTACTCGACATTCTCTGGAAACACCATATATTTT. Translating it yields CASSYSTFSGNTIYF.

The chain carries TRBV10-3 and TRBJ2-7; a weak D match, TRBD2 (5 bases). This CDR3 is built from 13 residues. V was trimmed by 2 bases and J by 7 bases, leaving 12 bases between them. The germline V gene has CDR1 ENHRY and CDR2 SYGVKD. DNA for the CDR3: TGTGCCATCAGTGAGCTTGGAGGACGGGAGCAGTACTTC. It encodes CAISELGGREQYF.

With respect to this clone: The junction differs from germline at one of its ends, possibly a read error. The CDR3 nucleotides read TGTGCCAGCAGTTTACAGGGGGCCCCGCCACTCTTC. Translation: CASSLQGAPPLF. J is TRBJ2-1 and V is TRBV12-3 or TRBV12-4; 8 bases agree with TRBD1. The CDR3 has 12 residues.

This chain joins TRBV5-1 and TRBJ1-4, with unresolved D. The CDR3 runs to 15 residues. The germline V gene encodes CDR1 SGHRS and CDR2 YFSETQ. The V gene lost 2 bases and the J gene lost 0 bases, with 8 bases spanning the gap. CDR3 protein: CASSFLGATNEKLFF. DNA for the CDR3: TGCGCCAGCAGCTTCCTCGGAGCAACTAATGAAAAACTGTTTTTT.

This chain connects TRBV30 to TRBJ1-4; TRBD1 is a possible D gene (5 bases). V dropped 3 bases and J dropped 1 base, with 12 bases sitting between them. Germline CDR1 GTSNPN, CDR2 SVGIG (reference sequence). This CDR3 contains 15 residues. The CDR3 region has the DNA TGTGCCTGGAGGGCAATAGGGGTAACTAATGAAAAACTGTTTTTT. Translating gives CAWRAIGVTNEKLFF.

The V call is TRBV29-1, the J call TRBJ2-3; the match to TRBD2 covers 11 bases. The germline V gene has CDR1 SQVTM and CDR2 ANQGSEA. Trimming took 6 bases from V and 4 from J; bases not matched to a gene: 6. The CDR3 contains 14 residues. The CDR3 is CSVDILAGADTQYF. Here the CDR3 DNA reads TGCAGCGTCGACATACTAGCGGGAGCAGATACGCAGTATTTT.

The chain employs TRBV2 and TRBJ1-5; TRBD1 aligns across 10 bases. The CDR3 sequence is 14 residues long. Germline trimming cut 6 bases from V and 6 bases from J; bases unmatched to any gene: 5. The germline gives CDR1 SNHLY, CDR2 FYNNEI. CDR3 residues: CASRGTGDSQPQHF. The CDR3 coding sequence is TGTGCCAGCAGAGGGACAGGGGACAGTCAGCCCCAGCATTTT.

V is TRBV5-6 and J is TRBJ1-2; possibly TRBD1 for D (5 bases). This CDR3 is 14 amino acids long. CDR1 is SGHDT, CDR2 YYEEEE, per germline. Trimming left V 3 bases short and J 8 bases short, with 17 bases between. The CDR3 DNA is TGTGCCAGCAGCTCGCCCGGGGGGGGACGCGGCTACACCTTC. Its protein is CASSSPGGGRGYTF.

This clone was counted only a few times. The chain employs TRBV11-2 and TRBJ1-5; 7 nucleotides line up with TRBD1. CDR1 and CDR2 (germline): SGHAT, FQNNGV. CDR3 length equals 14 residues. The J segment lost 7 bases and the V segment lost 5 bases, leaving 8 bases of the junction unmatched. The CDR3, as DNA: TGTGCCAGCAGCCGCGACAGGGTCGGACAGCCCCAGCATTTT. It encodes CASSRDRVGQPQHF.

The chain has TRBV10-3 and TRBJ2-1; the D is unclear. Germline loops: CDR1 ENHRY, CDR2 SYGVKD. The CDR3 length is 13 residues. V shed 2 bases and J shed 4 bases, with 6 bases lying between them. The CDR3 DNA is TGTGCCATCAGTGAGGCGAGATACAATGAGCAGTTCTTC. Residues: CAISEARYNEQFF.

As for this clone: Other DNA sequences from this sample encode an identical CDR3 as well. V is TRBV6-5 and J is TRBJ2-5; D gene uncertain. V was cut by 10 bases and J by 3 bases, with 6 bases left in between. From germline, CDR1 is MNHEY and CDR2 SVGAGI. This CDR3 spans 10 amino acids. Written as DNA, the CDR3 is TGTGCCACCACAGAAGAGACCCAGTACTTC. Protein product: CATTEETQYF.

The chain employs TRBV24-1 and TRBJ2-2; 7 positions match TRBD2. Germline trimming cut 5 bases from V and 3 bases from J; bases unmatched to any gene: 2. The CDR3 runs to 14 residues. Germline CDR1 is KGHDR and CDR2 is SFDVKD. The CDR3 loop reads CATSGTRDTGELFF. CDR3 nucleotides: TGTGCCACCAGTGGGACTAGGGACACCGGGGAGCTGTTTTTT.

The chain has TRBV7-2 and TRBJ1-2; D not resolved. The CDR3 is made up of 14 amino acids. CDR1 is SGHTA and CDR2 is FQGNSA in the germline V gene. The germline V and J ends were trimmed by 4 bases and 5 bases, with 14 bases remaining between them. The CDR3 sequence: CASSSRGESYGYTF. For the CDR3, the DNA is TGTGCCAGCAGCTCCCGGGGAGAGTCGTATGGCTACACCTTC.

The chain joins TRBV7-8 to TRBJ1-5; possible D gene TRBD1, 5 bases. There are 15 residues in the CDR3. In germline, CDR1 is SGHVS, CDR2 FQNEAQ. V lost 7 bases and J lost 3, with 16 bases in between. CDR3 nucleotides: TGTGCCAGCACTGGTCAGGGCGGAAACAATCAGCCCCAGCATTTT. This sequence encodes CASTGQGGNNQPQHF.

A single count supports this clone. The chain couples TRBV30 to TRBJ1-1, with 7 bases identical to TRBD1. This CDR3 comprises 13 residues. The J segment lost 2 bases and the V segment lost 2 bases, leaving 2 bases of the junction unmatched. Germline CDR1 and CDR2: GTSNPN and SVGIG (reference sequence). CDR3 amino acids: CAWSKGANTEAFF. CDR3 coding DNA: TGTGCCTGGAGTAAGGGGGCAAACACTGAAGCTTTCTTT. The complete variable domain, with remaining parts taken from reference TRBV30 and TRBJ1-1, reads SQTIHQWPATLVQPVGSPLSLECTVEGTSNPNLYWYRQAAGRGLQLLFYSVGIGQISSEVPQNLSASRPQDRQFILSSKKLLLSDSGFYLCAWSKGANTEAFFGQGTRLTVV.

CDR3 DNA: TGTGCCAGCAGCCAGGGCTGGAACACTGAAGCTTTCTTT. This sequence encodes CASSQGWNTEAFF. The chain combines TRBV3-1 (or the pseudogene TRBV3-2) with TRBJ1-1, with D unresolved. CDR1 is LGHDT, CDR2 YNNKEL, per germline (reference sequence). V lost 3 bases to trimming and J lost 1 base, with 6 bases between them. The CDR3 loop spans 13 amino acids.

The genes are TRBV7-8 and TRBJ1-5; the match to TRBD1 covers 8 bases. The germline V gene encodes CDR1 SGHVS and CDR2 FQNEAQ. The CDR3 extends over 16 amino acids. With V trimmed by 5 bases and J by 5 bases, 11 bases remained unmatched. The CDR3 DNA reads TGTGCCAGCAGCACATTGACAGGGGATGTCCATCAGCCCCAGCATTTT. It is translated as CASSTLTGDVHQPQHF.

The chain recombines TRBV2 with TRBJ1-5; D unresolved. The CDR3 is 15 amino acids. The V end was cut by 3 bases, the J end by 0 bases, with 9 bases between. Germline lookup yields CDR1 SNHLY and CDR2 FYNNEI. CDR3 in amino acids: CASSDLEDSNQPQHF. Here the CDR3 DNA reads TGTGCCAGCAGTGACCTAGAAGATAGCAATCAGCCCCAGCATTTT.

The J gene is TRBJ2-1, the V gene TRBV14; the D gene is possibly TRBD1 (5 bases). The V gene's germline CDR1 is SGHDN and CDR2 FVKESK. The CDR3 is made up of 12 amino acids. V was shortened by 5 bases and J by 13 bases, with 15 bases between the two germline ends. CDR3 amino acids: CASSYDFGAQFF. CDR3 DNA: TGTGCCAGCAGCTACGACTTTGGGGCCCAGTTCTTC. Based on the CDR3 plus reference TRBV14 and TRBJ2-1, the full variable domain is EAGVTQFPSHSVIEKGQTVTLRCDPISGHDNLYWYRRVMGKEIKFLLHFVKESKQDESGMPNNRFLAERTGGTYSTLKVQPAELEDSGVYFCASSYDFGAQFFGPGTRLTVL.